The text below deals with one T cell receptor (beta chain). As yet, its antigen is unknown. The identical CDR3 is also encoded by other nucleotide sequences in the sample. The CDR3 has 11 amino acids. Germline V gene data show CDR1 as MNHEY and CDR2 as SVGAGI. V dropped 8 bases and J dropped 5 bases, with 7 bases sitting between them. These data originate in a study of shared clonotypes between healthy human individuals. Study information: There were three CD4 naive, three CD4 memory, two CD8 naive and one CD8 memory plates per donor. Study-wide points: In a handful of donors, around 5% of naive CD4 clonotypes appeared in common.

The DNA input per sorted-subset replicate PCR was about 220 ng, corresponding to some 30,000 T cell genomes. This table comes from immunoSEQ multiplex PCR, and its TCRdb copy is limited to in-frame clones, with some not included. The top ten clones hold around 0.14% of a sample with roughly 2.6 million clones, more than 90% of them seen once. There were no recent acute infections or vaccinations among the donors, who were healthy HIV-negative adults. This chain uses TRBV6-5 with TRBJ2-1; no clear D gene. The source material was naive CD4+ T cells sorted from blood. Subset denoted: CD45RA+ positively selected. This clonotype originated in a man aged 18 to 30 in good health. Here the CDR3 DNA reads TGTGCCAGCTCCCGCAACAATGAGCAGTTCTTC. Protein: CASSRNNEQFF.